This T cell receptor beta chain was documented in a study of shared clonotypes between healthy human individuals. The method was immunoSEQ multiplex PCR; TCRdb's version includes in-frame clones alone and lacks a portion of them. The sample yields about a million clones, over 60% seen once. Study-wide points: Clonotype sharing among donors was thought likely to change with sequencing depth. Generation probabilities were higher for clonotypes shared across all four sorted-subset donors than for unshared ones. Naive subsets generally exceeded memory subsets in estimated richness.

This clone was seen only once. The antigen is undetermined. Trimming stripped 3 bases from V and 9 bases from J, with 12 bases between. The CDR3 extends over 14 amino acids. Germline V gene data show CDR1 as MNHEY and CDR2 as SMNVEV (reference sequence). This TCR derives from a man between 18 and 29 years old in good health. The sample comprised memory CD4+ T cells sorted from blood. Specified subset: CD45RA-negative fraction. J is TRBJ1-6 and V is TRBV27, with D unclear. For the CDR3, the DNA is TGTGCCAGCAGTTTCTGGGGAGGAGGTTCACCCCTCCACTTT. It codes for CASSFWGGGSPLHF.